The next 10 T cell receptor beta chains were all read from a single sample in a study of T cell responses to AZD1222 COVID-19 vaccine. TCRdb keeps only in-frame clones here, not all; method: immunoSEQ multiplex PCR. The sample consists of 70,000 to 90,000 clones, roughly 86% of them appearing once. This specimen was peripheral blood, taken on day 0 of AZD1222 vaccination. All receptors derive from an adult in good health.

This chain connects TRBV7-8 to TRBJ2-2; D possibly corresponds to TRBD2 (7 bases). Trimming removed 2 bases from V and 6 bases from J, with 19 bases in between. The CDR3 covers 17 residues. Germline V gene lookup returns CDR1 SGHVS and CDR2 FQNEAQ. The chain's CDR3 is CASSLTGGRTLAGELFF. In DNA form, the CDR3 reads TGTGCCAGCAGCTTAACGGGGGGCAGGACACTTGCCGGGGAGCTGTTTTTT.

The chain combines TRBV5-1 with TRBJ2-3; no definite D call. V dropped 0 bases and J dropped 0 bases, with 8 bases sitting between them. Germline CDR1 and CDR2: SGHRS and YFSETQ. The CDR3 covers 15 residues. The CDR3 reads CASSLAVGSTDTQYF. The CDR3 nucleotides read TGCGCCAGCAGCTTGGCCGTCGGAAGCACAGATACGCAGTATTTT.

V and J are TRBV6-5 and TRBJ2-1; 7 bases fit TRBD1. Germline CDR1 is MNHEY and CDR2 is SVGAGI. V shed 7 bases and J 6 bases; nucleotides not matched to a gene: 9. The CDR3 length is 14 residues. The CDR3 is CASKRQGETNEQFF. The DNA of the CDR3 is TGTGCCAGCAAACGTCAGGGGGAAACCAATGAGCAGTTCTTC.

This clone was found a few times. CDR3 region: CASRQGMNTEAFF. CDR3 in DNA: TGTGCCAGCAGACAGGGGATGAACACTGAAGCTTTCTTT. This rearrangement joins TRBV27 to TRBJ1-1; 7 bases match TRBD1. The CDR3 sequence is 13 residues long. V shed 6 bases, J shed 0 bases, and the junction held 1 base outside the gene matches. The germline CDR1 and CDR2 sequences are MNHEY and SMNVEV (reference sequence).

V is TRBV28 and J is TRBJ2-1; D unresolved. This CDR3 contains 13 residues. Germline CDR1 reads MDHEN; CDR2 reads SYDVKM. Trimming shortened V by 5 bases and J by 8 bases, and 13 bases separated the two germline ends. CDR3 protein: CASSLNVPHEQFF. CDR3 coding DNA: TGTGCCAGCAGTCTCAATGTCCCCCATGAGCAGTTCTTC.

This chain connects TRBV7-2 to TRBJ2-7, with TRBD1 matching 9 bases. V was clipped by 3 bases and J by 3 bases; unmatched bases: 6. CDR1 and CDR2 (germline): SGHTA, FQGNSA. The CDR3 runs 15 residues. The CDR3 reads CASSFGQGTRYEQYF. CDR3 in DNA: TGTGCCAGCAGCTTCGGACAGGGGACACGCTACGAGCAGTACTTC.

On this clone itself: This same CDR3 is encoded by further DNA sequences in the sample. The chain has TRBV29-1 and TRBJ2-5; tentative D call: TRBD1 (7 bases). The CDR3 length is 12 residues. CDR1 SQVTM and CDR2 ANQGSEA come from the germline V gene. The V gene lost 4 bases and the J gene lost 4 bases, with 10 bases spanning the gap. Written as DNA, the CDR3 is TGCAGCGTTGGACAGGGAGGAGAGACCCAGTACTTC. Protein product: CSVGQGGETQYF.

V usage is TRBV7-9 and J usage is TRBJ2-5; D remains unclear. CDR3 length equals 13 residues. The V end lost 3 bases, the J end lost 5 bases, and 10 bases lay between the germline ends. The germline V gene encodes CDR1 SEHNR and CDR2 FQNEAQ (reference sequence). The CDR3 protein is CASSFSGEETQYF. The CDR3 DNA is TGTGCCAGCAGCTTCAGTGGAGAGGAGACCCAGTACTTC. Using reference TRBV7-9 and TRBJ2-5 for the parts outside the CDR3, the full variable domain is DTGVSQNPRHKITKRGQNVTFRCDPISEHNRLYWYRQTLGQGPEFLTYFQNEAQLEKSRLLSDRFSAERPKGSFSTLEIQRTEQGDSAMYLCASSFSGEETQYFGPGTRLLVL.

The chain employs TRBV21-1 and TRBJ2-7; TRBD2, the table's D call, lacks a check against the DNA. TRBV21-1 is deemed a pseudogene. This CDR3 region has 15 residues. CDR3 DNA: TGTGCCAGCAGCAAAGGCAATAGCGGGAAGTACGAGCAGTACTTC. Its protein is CASSKGNSGKYEQYF.

This chain links TRBV5-1 with TRBJ2-2; TRBD2 is a possible D gene (6 bases). V was pared by 6 bases and J by 4 bases, with 13 bases between. Germline lookup yields CDR1 SGHRS and CDR2 YFSETQ. The CDR3 runs to 14 residues. In nucleotides, the CDR3 is TGCGCCAGCAACGGGGCGGGGTCCACCGGGGAGCTGTTTTTT. Protein: CASNGAGSTGELFF.